These 24 T cell receptor beta chains came from one sample sequenced in a study of beta chain features in type 1 diabetes. Expressed TCRB transcripts were sequenced, since all the RNA that had been isolated was reverse transcribed. The data were produced by immunoSEQ multiplex PCR, yet TCRdb's version contains in-frame clones alone and is incomplete. The table shows 810,000 or so clones, with 15% to 20% occurring only once. Material: naive CD4+ T cells from blood. These receptors originate from a woman in her late teens or twenties in good health.

The chain couples TRBV27 to TRBJ2-7, with 7 bases fitting TRBD2. The V segment lost 6 bases and the J segment 7 bases; nucleotides outside the gene matches: 12. The germline V gene has CDR1 MNHEY and CDR2 SMNVEV (reference sequence). This CDR3 spans 14 amino acids. The CDR3 region has the DNA TGTGCCAGCAGACCGAGGACTAGTCATCGTGAGCAGTACTTC. It yields the protein CASRPRTSHREQYF.

The gene calls are TRBV10-3 and TRBJ2-5, with TRBD1 matching 7 bases. CDR1 and CDR2 (germline): ENHRY, SYGVKD. The CDR3 consists of 15 residues. Trimming took 7 bases from V and 2 from J; bases not matched to a gene: 10. CDR3 residues: CAIKGGQAKQETQYF. The CDR3 coding sequence is TGTGCCATCAAGGGCGGACAGGCGAAACAAGAGACCCAGTACTTC.

This clone showed up just a few times. The CDR3 loop is CASSVAPAGGGEQYF. The DNA for the CDR3 is TGTGCCAGCAGCGTAGCCCCAGCGGGAGGGGGCGAGCAGTACTTC. The chain links TRBV9 to TRBJ2-7, with 10 bases lining up with TRBD2. In germline, CDR1 is SGDLS, CDR2 YYNGEE. The CDR3 covers 15 residues. Trimming cost V 0 bases and J 6 bases; bases outside gene matches: 6.

In this sample, this clone turned up a few times. V usage is TRBV4-3 and J usage is TRBJ1-4; D not resolved. Per germline, CDR1 LGHNA and CDR2 YSLEER. The CDR3 sequence is 15 residues long. V dropped 2 bases and J dropped 6 bases, with 13 bases sitting between them. CDR3 in amino acids: CASSQPGGPDEKLFF. CDR3 nucleotide sequence: TGCGCCAGCAGCCAACCTGGTGGGCCCGATGAAAAACTGTTTTTT.

This clone appeared a few times. V gene TRBV5-4 combines with J gene TRBJ2-3, with TRBD2 matching over 8 bases. After removal of 0 bases from V and 2 bases from J, the junction contained 2 bases not matched to a gene. Germline CDR1 and CDR2: SGHNT and YYREEE (reference sequence). The CDR3 contains 15 residues. CDR3: CASSLDSGNTDTQYF. CDR3 nucleotides: TGTGCCAGCAGCTTGGATAGCGGGAACACAGATACGCAGTATTTT.

The chain carries TRBV5-1 and TRBJ1-6; maybe TRBD1 (5 bases). The CDR3 sequence is 14 residues long. CDR1 and CDR2 (germline): SGHRS, YFSETQ. V lost 2 bases and J 10 bases, leaving 13 bases between the germline ends. The CDR3 sequence is CASSFDSPGSPLHF. The CDR3 DNA reads TGCGCCAGCAGCTTCGACAGCCCAGGATCACCCCTCCACTTT.

This clone was counted a few times. V is TRBV14 and J is TRBJ2-1, with a possible D match to TRBD2 (5 bases). Trimming took off 1 base at V and 0 bases at J, with 10 bases between the two ends. The CDR3 extends over 16 amino acids. Germline V gene sequence: CDR1 SGHDN, CDR2 FVKESK. The CDR3 loop is CASSQGSGSSYNEQFF. The DNA for the CDR3 is TGTGCCAGCAGCCAAGGATCGGGAAGCTCCTACAATGAGCAGTTCTTC.

The genes are TRBV5-1 and TRBJ2-3; 7 positions match TRBD2. Germline values: CDR1 SGHRS, CDR2 YFSETQ. The CDR3 has 13 amino acids. With 5 bases clipped from V and 4 bases from J, the junction kept 4 bases outside the gene matches. The CDR3 sequence is CASRREGPDTQYF. The CDR3 nucleotides are TGCGCCAGCAGGAGGGAGGGTCCAGATACGCAGTATTTT.

J is TRBJ2-5 and V is TRBV9, with 8 bases lining up with TRBD2. There are 16 residues in the CDR3. The germline V gene has CDR1 SGDLS and CDR2 YYNGEE. Trimming took 0 bases from V and 0 from J; bases not matched to a gene: 4. As DNA, the CDR3 is TGTGCCAGCAGCGTAGGTTCTAGCGGGTACCAAGAGACCCAGTACTTC. The encoded protein is CASSVGSSGYQETQYF.

This clone was seen only once. The V gene is TRBV6-1, the J gene TRBJ2-7; 10 bases agree with TRBD1. Germline assignment: CDR1 MNHNS and CDR2 SASEGT. V lost 7 bases, J lost 5 bases, and 8 bases stayed unmatched. This CDR3 is built from 14 residues. The CDR3 reads CASKPGQGSHEQYF. The CDR3 DNA sequence: TGTGCCAGCAAACCGGGACAGGGGTCCCACGAGCAGTACTTC.

The J gene is TRBJ2-7, the V gene TRBV18; TRBD2 matches 10 bases. Trimming removed 4 bases from V and 0 bases from J; junction bases left unmatched: 6. Looked up from germline, CDR1 is KGHSH and CDR2 is LQKENI. There are 16 residues in the CDR3. The CDR3 spells CASSRGLADSSYEQYF. For the CDR3, the DNA is TGTGCCAGCTCACGAGGACTAGCGGACAGCTCCTACGAGCAGTACTTC.

The chain couples TRBV5-1 to TRBJ2-1; 11 bases align to TRBD2. With 8 bases clipped from V and 0 bases from J, the junction kept 4 bases outside the gene matches. Germline V gives CDR1 SGHRS, CDR2 YFSETQ. The CDR3 extends over 15 amino acids. In nucleotides, the CDR3 is TGCGCCAGTGGGACTAGCGGACACTCCTACAATGAGCAGTTCTTC. This codes for CASGTSGHSYNEQFF.

This clone was picked up a small number of times. The CDR3 DNA reads TGTGCCAGCAGCTTGGTAGGGGGGGACAATGAGCAGTTCTTC. Amino acids: CASSLVGGDNEQFF. The V gene is TRBV5-4, the J gene TRBJ2-1; D perhaps matches TRBD2 (7 bases). Trimming removed 0 bases at V and 5 bases at J, with 9 bases between. CDR1 and CDR2 from the germline V gene are SGHNT and YYREEE (reference sequence). The CDR3 runs to 14 residues.

This chain joins TRBV15 and TRBJ2-5, with a tentative D call TRBD1 (5 bases). This CDR3 comprises 15 residues. Trimming pared 0 bases from V and 2 bases from J, leaving 10 bases between. Germline loops: CDR1 LNHNV, CDR2 YYDKDF (reference sequence). CDR3: CATSRDQTAQETQYF. The CDR3 region has the DNA TGTGCCACCAGCAGAGATCAGACAGCACAAGAGACCCAGTACTTC.

The rearrangement uses TRBV10-3 and TRBJ2-4; TRBD1 matches 7 bases. The trim removed 4 bases at V and 5 bases at J, leaving 2 bases unmatched. The CDR3 runs 13 residues. Germline V CDR1 and CDR2: ENHRY, SYGVKD. Written as DNA, the CDR3 is TGTGCCATCAGTGGGGACAGTCAAAACATTCAGTACTTC. Translating gives CAISGDSQNIQYF.

Note on this clone: The same CDR3 arises from other DNA sequences in this sample as well. This chain uses TRBV28 with TRBJ1-2; D uncertain. Germline V lookup: CDR1 MDHEN, CDR2 SYDVKM. This CDR3 is built from 12 residues. V was shortened by 4 bases and J by 1 base, with 4 bases between the two germline ends. CDR3 protein: CASSWGNYGYTF. DNA of the CDR3: TGTGCCAGCAGTTGGGGTAACTATGGCTACACCTTC.

The gene calls are TRBV15 and TRBJ2-6; no definite D call. Trimming stripped 3 bases from V and 1 base from J, with 13 bases between. CDR1 and CDR2 from the germline V gene are LNHNV and YYDKDF (reference sequence). There are 17 residues in the CDR3. In nucleotides, the CDR3 is TGTGCCACCAGCAGTTCGAGGCTTTTGTCTGGGGCCAACGTCCTGACTTTC. It specifies CATSSSRLLSGANVLTF.

The V gene is TRBV7-3, the J gene TRBJ2-3, with TRBD2 matching over 8 bases. Per the germline V gene, CDR1 is SGHTA and CDR2 is FQGTGA. CDR3 length: 16 residues. Trimming took 2 bases from V and 3 from J; bases not matched to a gene: 7. The CDR3 DNA sequence: TGTGCCAGCAGCTTATCGAGCGGGAGTTGGACAGATACGCAGTATTTT. This sequence encodes CASSLSSGSWTDTQYF.

The gene calls are TRBV5-1 and TRBJ2-3, with D perhaps given as TRBD1 or TRBD2 (5 bases each). The CDR3 runs to 12 residues. Germline CDR1 reads SGHRS; CDR2 reads YFSETQ. Deletions cut 4 bases from V and 13 bases from J, with 16 bases between. The CDR3 sequence: CASSAQDTRKYF. The DNA for the CDR3 is TGCGCCAGCAGCGCACAGGATACTAGAAAGTATTTT.

This clone was seen more than once but under ten times. This rearrangement joins TRBV21-1 to TRBJ1-5; no check of the table's D call, TRBD1, against the DNA was made. TRBV21-1 is deemed a pseudogene. CDR3 length: 18 amino acids. The CDR3 loop is CASGLFLRQSKFYQPQHF. Written as DNA, the CDR3 is TGTGCCAGCGGCCTTTTCCTTCGACAGTCCAAATTTTATCAGCCCCAGCATTTT.

The V and J genes are TRBV5-1 and TRBJ2-4; 14 bases fit TRBD2. Germline loops: CDR1 SGHRS, CDR2 YFSETQ. V shed 4 bases, J shed 9 bases, and the junction held 6 bases outside the gene matches. CDR3 size: 15 residues. CDR3 in DNA: TGCGCCAGCAGCCGGGGACTAGCGGGAGAGAGCATTCAGTACTTC. The encoded protein is CASSRGLAGESIQYF.

The chain has TRBV18 and TRBJ2-7; 9 nucleotides agree with TRBD1. Germline CDR1 KGHSH, CDR2 LQKENI. CDR3 length: 13 amino acids. Trimming cost V 4 bases and J 5 bases; bases outside gene matches: 3. CDR3 sequence: CASSQGQGHEQYF. CDR3 bases: TGTGCCAGCTCACAGGGACAGGGCCACGAGCAGTACTTC.

This clone has just a few counts. The chain combines TRBV14 with TRBJ2-7; TRBD2 might be the D (6 bases). V lost 2 bases to trimming and J lost 7 bases, with 12 bases between them. CDR3 length equals 13 residues. Looked up from germline, CDR1 is SGHDN and CDR2 is FVKESK. The DNA for the CDR3 is TGTGCCAGCAGCCAATCCCTAGCGAGGGAGCAGTACTTC. Translating it yields CASSQSLAREQYF. The full variable domain, in which reference TRBV14 and TRBJ2-7 provide the parts outside the CDR3, is EAGVTQFPSHSVIEKGQTVTLRCDPISGHDNLYWYRRVMGKEIKFLLHFVKESKQDESGMPNNRFLAERTGGTYSTLKVQPAELEDSGVYFCASSQSLAREQYFGPGTRLTVT.

The rearrangement joins TRBV28 to TRBJ2-5, with 7 nucleotides matching TRBD2. This CDR3 contains 17 residues. In germline, CDR1 is MDHEN, CDR2 SYDVKM. V gave up 2 bases and J gave up 2 bases; unmatched junction bases: 11. The CDR3 DNA reads TGTGCCAGCAGTTTACTATCGACTAGCTGGGGGCAAGAGACCCAGTACTTC. This codes for CASSLLSTSWGQETQYF.